Listed here is a single T cell receptor (beta chain). The V segment lost 4 bases and the J segment 4 bases; nucleotides outside the gene matches: 5. The CDR3 spans 14 residues. Germline CDR1 is MGHDK and CDR2 is SYGVNS. This entry belongs to a study of control samples from healthy donors and cancer patients. Profiled with immunoSEQ multiplex PCR; TCRdb holds only in-frame clones, not every one. Among 100,000 to 150,000 clones listed, approximately 92% were seen once. Sequencing used PBMCs. This TCR came from an elderly man with head and neck cancer. The chain combines TRBV25-1 with TRBJ1-2; 8 nucleotides agree with TRBD1. In DNA form, the CDR3 reads TGTGCCAGCAGTGGCCCGGGACAGGTCTATGGCTACACCTTC. This sequence encodes CASSGPGQVYGYTF.